This passage covers 3 T cell receptor beta chains from one sample sequenced in a study of T cell changes during pregnancy in multiple sclerosis. The method was immunoSEQ multiplex PCR; TCRdb's version includes in-frame clones alone and lacks a portion of them. The table records some 80,000 clones, 92% of them present only once. Here the sequenced sample was peripheral blood, taken before pregnancy. The source of these receptors is a female donor with multiple sclerosis, enrolled in a pregnancy study.

The chain couples TRBV9 to TRBJ1-2; D unresolved. Between the trimmed V and J ends, which lost 3 bases and 6 bases, there was a span of 9 bases. This CDR3 has 12 residues. The germline CDR1 and CDR2 sequences are SGDLS and YYNGEE. The CDR3 DNA follows: TGTGCCAGCAGCGCCACTCCGGATGGCTACACCTTC. It translates to CASSATPDGYTF.

The chain couples TRBV7-8 to TRBJ1-2; TRBD1 agrees at 9 bases. Germline assignment: CDR1 SGHVS and CDR2 FQNEAQ. The CDR3 has 17 residues. With V trimmed by 2 bases and J by 2 bases, 9 bases remained unmatched. The CDR3: CASSLWGQGFSNYGYTF. CDR3 nucleotides: TGTGCCAGCAGCTTATGGGGACAGGGCTTCTCCAACTATGGCTACACCTTC. Full variable domain (outside the CDR3, taken from reference TRBV7-8 and TRBJ1-2): GAGVSQSPRYKVAKRGQDVALRCDPISGHVSLFWYQQALGQGPEFLTYFQNEAQLDKSGLPSDRFFAERPEGSVSTLKIQRTQQEDSAVYLCASSLWGQGFSNYGYTFGSGTRLTVV.

The chain employs TRBV5-1 and TRBJ1-2; D is uncertain. The CDR3 consists of 18 residues. Germline CDR1 and CDR2: SGHRS and YFSETQ. V dropped 0 bases and J dropped 0 bases, with 18 bases sitting between them. CDR3 in DNA: TGCGCCAGCAGCTTGGGCATACAAGAAACCCTCCCTAACTATGGCTACACCTTC. Translation gives CASSLGIQETLPNYGYTF.